These 25 T cell receptor beta chains share one sample of origin, sequenced in a study of CD8+CD57+ T cells in acquired aplastic anemia. The template for TCR beta VDJ and CDR3 sequence profiling was genomic DNA. Using its own MiXCR run on the reads, TCRdb lists one record per CDR3 protein. The table includes approximately 220,000 distinct CDR3 sequences, around 46% detected once. Patients selected for sequencing had displayed CD8+CD57+ cell expansion by flow cytometry. Sequenced sample: sorted CD4+, CD8+, or CD8+CD57+ T cells (not recorded which) from PBMCs. The receptors were gathered from a human donor with aplastic anemia.

To note about this clonotype: One base away lies a much larger clone, so this may be a sequencing read error. V usage is TRBV2 and J usage is TRBJ2-7, with a weak D call TRBD2 (6 bases). The CDR3 is 16 residues long. The germline V gene encodes CDR1 SNHLY and CDR2 FYNNEI. V lost 2 bases to trimming and J lost 1 base, with 15 bases between them. For the CDR3, the DNA is TGTGCCAGCAGTGAACCGACTAGGAGTAGGTCCTACGAGCAGTACTTC. Translated: CASSEPTRSRSYEQYF.

The chain has TRBV7-2 and TRBJ1-2; D possibly corresponds to TRBD1 (6 bases). This CDR3 is built from 14 residues. CDR1 and CDR2 from the germline V gene are SGHTA and FQGNSA. V was pared by 0 bases and J by 8 bases, with 13 bases between. CDR3: CASSLASGASGYTF. The CDR3 DNA reads as TGTGCCAGCAGCTTAGCCTCAGGGGCGAGCGGCTACACCTTC.

This rearrangement joins TRBV6-2 or TRBV6-3 to TRBJ2-7, with 7 positions matching TRBD1. CDR1 is MNHEY and CDR2 is SVGEGT in the germline V gene. The CDR3 is made up of 12 amino acids. After removal of 5 bases from V and 7 bases from J, the junction contained 5 bases not matched to a gene. The CDR3 nucleotides are TGTGCCAGCAGTGTGCTCAGGGGGGAGCAGTACGTC. It yields the protein CASSVLRGEQYV.

For this clonotype: It may be a read error: a sequence one base away is much more abundant. The missing conserved phenylalanine or tryptophan at the end of this CDR3 makes a read error likely. The genes are TRBV4-3 and TRBJ1-1; no reliable D call. Per the germline V gene, CDR1 is LGHNA and CDR2 is YSLEER. CDR3 length: 15 residues. The ends were cut back, 4 bases at V and 7 bases at J, with 19 bases in the middle. Here the CDR3 DNA reads TGCGCCAGCAGCCCCTGGACTTCAGGAGGAGGTGAAGCTTTCTCT. Translated, it gives CASSPWTSGGGEAFS.

This clonotype was detected many times. CDR3 amino acids: CASTGGQGSLNTEAFF. DNA of the CDR3: TGTGCCAGCACGGGGGGTCAGGGGTCGCTGAACACTGAAGCTTTCTTT. This chain joins TRBV2 and TRBJ1-1, with D possibly being TRBD1 (6 bases). Germline CDR1 and CDR2: SNHLY and FYNNEI. CDR3 length: 16 amino acids. Trimming shortened V by 7 bases and J by 0 bases, and 18 bases separated the two germline ends.

This clonotype was observed many times. The rearrangement uses TRBV9 and TRBJ2-1; 9 positions match TRBD2. The CDR3 extends over 15 amino acids. The germline gives CDR1 SGDLS, CDR2 YYNGEE. J gave up 7 bases and V 0 bases, and 5 bases lay outside the gene matches. The CDR3 is CASSVVAGVTNEQFF. CDR3 coding DNA: TGTGCCAGCAGCGTAGTAGCGGGAGTGACAAATGAGCAGTTCTTC.

The chain joins TRBV15 to TRBJ2-7, with TRBD1 identical over 10 bases. The germline V gene has CDR1 LNHNV and CDR2 YYDKDF (reference sequence). This CDR3 has 17 amino acids. J lost 4 bases, V lost 1 base, and 10 bases had no gene match. DNA of the CDR3: TGTGCCACCAGCAGAGGGTTTCGGACAGGGGGAACGTACGAGCAGTACTTC. Its translation: CATSRGFRTGGTYEQYF.

The chain joins TRBV29-1 to TRBJ1-2, with D possibly being TRBD1 (5 bases). The CDR3 is 13 amino acids. The V end was cut by 3 bases, the J end by 8 bases, with 16 bases between. Germline CDR1 reads SQVTM; CDR2 reads ANQGSEA. This chain's CDR3 is CSVEERDLRGYTF. CDR3 sequence (DNA): TGCAGCGTTGAGGAGAGGGACCTTCGAGGCTACACCTTC.

This clonotype was counted many times. The V call is TRBV12-3 or TRBV12-4, the J call TRBJ2-3; no clear D. V lost 8 bases to trimming and J lost 5 bases, with 14 bases between them. CDR3 length equals 13 residues. CDR3 amino acids: CASGSPMIDTQYF. For the CDR3, the DNA is TGTGCCAGCGGCTCGCCCATGATAGATACGCAGTATTTT.

J is TRBJ1-2 and V is TRBV7-2; D is ambiguous. The CDR3 totals 14 residues. V was pared by 5 bases and J by 2 bases, with 12 bases between. CDR1 and CDR2 from the germline V gene are SGHTA and FQGNSA. The DNA for the CDR3 is TGTGCCAGCAGCCCCCCGGCTGCAAACTATGGCTACACCTTC. Protein sequence: CASSPPAANYGYTF. The variable domain in full, completed from reference TRBV7-2 and TRBJ1-2, reads GAGVSQSPSNKVTEKGKDVELRCDPISGHTALYWYRQSLGQGLEFLIYFQGNSAPDKSGLPSDRFSAERTGGSVSTLTIQRTQQEDSAVYLCASSPPAANYGYTFGSGTRLTVV.

The chain is built from TRBV7-2 and TRBJ2-1; 8 bases map to TRBD1. The trim removed 6 bases at V and 8 bases at J, leaving 6 bases unmatched. CDR3 length: 13 residues. Germline V gene lookup returns CDR1 SGHTA and CDR2 FQGNSA. CDR3 amino acids: CASSYDRGYEQFF. The DNA of the CDR3 is TGTGCCAGCAGTTACGACAGGGGCTATGAGCAGTTCTTC.

The sample holds many counts of this clonotype. V is TRBV9 and J is TRBJ1-1; D is unclear. The CDR3 is made up of 13 amino acids. Trimming shortened V by 8 bases and J by 1 base, and 12 bases separated the two germline ends. Germline CDR1 reads SGDLS; CDR2 reads YYNGEE. The CDR3 DNA reads as TGTGCCAGTTATGATGGGGAGAACACTGAAGCTTTCTTT. Translation gives CASYDGENTEAFF. Using reference TRBV9 and TRBJ1-1 for the parts outside the CDR3, the full variable domain is DSGVTQTPKHLITATGQRVTLRCSPRSGDLSVYWYQQSLDQGLQFLIQYYNGEERAKGNILERFSAQQFPDLHSELNLSSLELGDSALYFCASYDGENTEAFFGQGTRLTVV.

In its sample, this clonotype was seen a few times. The V gene is TRBV9, the J gene TRBJ2-7; 8 bases fit TRBD2. This CDR3 is 12 amino acids long. V was clipped by 3 bases and J by 5 bases; unmatched bases: 1. Germline V CDR1 and CDR2: SGDLS, YYNGEE. In DNA, the CDR3 is TGTGCCAGCAGCGGACTAGCGAACGAGCAGTACTTC. Protein sequence: CASSGLANEQYF.

This clonotype was seen just once. The chain carries TRBV20-1 and TRBJ2-6; D ambiguous. CDR1 is DFQATT, CDR2 SNEGSKA, per germline (reference sequence). CDR3 length: 12 residues. V was trimmed by 0 bases and J by 6 bases, leaving 3 bases between them. Here the CDR3 DNA reads TGCAGTGCTAGAGATGCGGCCAACGTCCTGACTTTC. It translates to CSARDAANVLTF.

This clonotype appeared many times. The J gene is TRBJ2-6, the V gene TRBV29-1; weak D call: TRBD1 (6 bases). Germline values: CDR1 SQVTM, CDR2 ANQGSEA. V shed 7 bases and J shed 4 bases, with 17 bases lying between them. CDR3 length: 15 residues. The CDR3, as DNA: TGCAGCGCTGACCACAGGGTAGGCGGGGCCAACGTCCTGACTTTC. Translated, it gives CSADHRVGGANVLTF. Filled out from reference TRBV29-1 and TRBJ2-6, the complete variable domain reads SAVISQKPSRDICQRGTSLTIQCQVDSQVTMMFWYRQQPGQSLTLIATANQGSEATYESGFVIDKFPISRPNLTFSTLTVSNMSPEDSSIYLCSADHRVGGANVLTFGAGSRLTVL.

The V call is TRBV5-5, the J call TRBJ2-7; tentative D call: TRBD2 (5 bases). Trimming removed 3 bases from V and 5 bases from J, with 15 bases in between. The V gene's germline CDR1 is SGHKS and CDR2 YYEKEE (reference sequence). This CDR3 spans 14 amino acids. The CDR3 loop is CASSWLAGAHEQYF. CDR3 bases: TGTGCCAGCAGCTGGCTAGCTGGCGCCCACGAGCAGTACTTC.

This clonotype was counted a few times. This CDR3 is missing its conserved last phenylalanine or tryptophan, likely due to a read error. V and J are TRBV4-3 and TRBJ1-1; perhaps TRBD1 as D (6 bases). CDR1 and CDR2 from the germline V gene are LGHNA and YSLEER. Trimming removed 4 bases at V and 4 bases at J, with 13 bases between. CDR3 length: 14 residues. CDR3 sequence reads: CASSPGDGGTEAFI. The DNA for the CDR3 is TGCGCCAGCAGCCCAGGGGATGGGGGCACTGAAGCTTTCATT.

The sample holds many counts of this clonotype. The V gene is TRBV27, the J gene TRBJ1-2; perhaps TRBD1 as D (6 bases). Trimming removed 6 bases at V and 8 bases at J, with 16 bases between. The CDR3 has 13 amino acids. The germline V gene encodes CDR1 MNHEY and CDR2 SMNVEV (reference sequence). CDR3 bases: TGTGCCAGCAGCCTAGGGGGGGGCGCAGGCTACACCTTC. Encoded protein: CASSLGGGAGYTF.

The chain recombines TRBV2 with TRBJ1-2; D ambiguous. Germline CDR1 reads SNHLY; CDR2 reads FYNNEI. The CDR3 is 13 amino acids. The V gene lost 8 bases and the J gene lost 5 bases, with 15 bases spanning the gap. CDR3 sequence (DNA): TGTGCCAGCTCGAACGTGGCGGGATATGGCTACACCTTC. Encoded protein: CASSNVAGYGYTF.

The V gene is TRBV5-1, the J gene TRBJ2-7; 7 bases fit TRBD1. Per the germline V gene, CDR1 is SGHRS and CDR2 is YFSETQ. V lost 4 bases, J lost 0 bases, and 4 bases stayed unmatched. The CDR3 runs to 14 residues. This chain's CDR3 is CASSGGQPSYEQYF. The CDR3 nucleotides read TGCGCCAGCAGCGGGGGACAGCCCTCCTACGAGCAGTACTTC. Full variable domain (rest looked up from reference TRBV5-1 and TRBJ2-7): KAGVTQTPRYLIKTRGQQVTLSCSPISGHRSVSWYQQTPGQGLQFLFEYFSETQRNKGNFPGRFSGRQFSNSRSEMNVSTLELGDSALYLCASSGGQPSYEQYFGPGTRLTVT.

This clonotype came up a few times. The chain employs TRBV20-1 and TRBJ1-3; D uncertain. Per the germline V gene, CDR1 is DFQATT and CDR2 is SNEGSKA (reference sequence). This CDR3 is 12 amino acids long. V was shortened by 3 bases and J by 1 base, with 4 bases between the two germline ends. Here the CDR3 reads CSARMSGNTIYF. The CDR3, as DNA: TGCAGTGCTAGGATGTCTGGAAACACCATATATTTT.

This rearrangement joins TRBV27 to TRBJ2-1; 9 bases are a match to TRBD2. In germline, CDR1 is MNHEY, CDR2 SMNVEV (reference sequence). CDR3 length equals 13 residues. Trimming took 8 bases from V and 7 from J; bases not matched to a gene: 6. CDR3 in DNA: TGTGCCAGCGGGCGGGGGGGCCTGAATGAGCAGTTCTTC. It codes for CASGRGGLNEQFF.

Remarks on this clonotype: A much larger clone lies one base from this, so it may be a read error. CDR3 bases: TGTGCCAGCAGCGACAGGGTAGAGTACGAGGAGTACTTC. Translated: CASSDRVEYEEYF. The V gene is TRBV6-1, the J gene TRBJ2-7, with 7 bases that match TRBD1. This CDR3 comprises 13 residues. The germline V gene has CDR1 MNHNS and CDR2 SASEGT.

In this sample, this clonotype turned up many times. The chain carries TRBV7-9 and TRBJ1-1; D remains ambiguous. V was cut by 1 base and J by 7 bases, with 16 bases left in between. This CDR3 is 15 amino acids long. CDR1 and CDR2 (germline): SEHNR, FQNEAQ (reference sequence). The CDR3 region is CASSLDVPRTDEAFF. The CDR3 coding sequence is TGTGCCAGCAGCTTAGACGTCCCGCGGACGGATGAAGCTTTCTTT.

V gene TRBV4-3 combines with J gene TRBJ2-7, with unresolved D. Germline lookup yields CDR1 LGHNA and CDR2 YSLEER. This CDR3 is built from 15 residues. V was pared by 0 bases and J by 0 bases, with 9 bases between. CDR3 in DNA: TGCGCCAGCAGCCAAGATCTGGACGGCTCCTACGAGCAGTACTTC. Translation: CASSQDLDGSYEQYF.